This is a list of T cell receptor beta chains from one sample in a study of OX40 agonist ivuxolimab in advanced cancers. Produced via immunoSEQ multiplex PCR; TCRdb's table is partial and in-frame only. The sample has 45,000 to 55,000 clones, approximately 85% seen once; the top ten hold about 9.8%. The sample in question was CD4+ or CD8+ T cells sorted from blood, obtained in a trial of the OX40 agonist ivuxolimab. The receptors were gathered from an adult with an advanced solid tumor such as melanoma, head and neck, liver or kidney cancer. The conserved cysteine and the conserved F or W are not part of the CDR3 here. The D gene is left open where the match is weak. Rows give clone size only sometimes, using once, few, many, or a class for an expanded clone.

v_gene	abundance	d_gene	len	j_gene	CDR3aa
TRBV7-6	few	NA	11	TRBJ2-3	ASSLGSTDTQY
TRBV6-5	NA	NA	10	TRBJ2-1	ASSRAGDEQF
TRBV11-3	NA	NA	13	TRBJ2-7	ASSRSSDSSYEQY
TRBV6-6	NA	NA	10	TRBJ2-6	AAATGANVLT
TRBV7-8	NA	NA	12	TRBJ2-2	AGGPSLGTGELF
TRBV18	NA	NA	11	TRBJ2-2	ASSQQGTGELF
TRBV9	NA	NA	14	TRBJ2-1	ASSAGSASSYNEQF
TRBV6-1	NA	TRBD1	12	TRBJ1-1	ASRTRQTGDEAF
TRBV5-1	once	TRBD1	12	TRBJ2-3	ASSLAEGGDTQY
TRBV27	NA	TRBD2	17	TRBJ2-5	ASSLSIGTSGRAQETQY
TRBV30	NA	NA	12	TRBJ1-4	AWSRGLGDEKLF
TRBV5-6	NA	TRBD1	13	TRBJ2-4	ASSWLSGQGEVQY
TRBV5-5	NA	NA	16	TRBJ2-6	ASSLEASVGSGANVLT